The rows below give T cell receptor beta chains drawn from one sample of a study of cytomegalovirus exposure and HLA in healthy donors. Measured with immunoSEQ multiplex PCR; TCRdb has only the in-frame clones, and not every one. The sample includes some 150,000 clones, roughly three quarters seen only once; the top ten take 1.3% to 1.5%. Sequences were obtained from PBMCs. These receptors were taken from a middle-aged woman in good health and CMV-seronegative. Each CDR3 is given with its conserved first and last residue. D genes are given only for firm matches. For some rows the clone size is stated as once, few or many, or as a class when expanded; others skip it.

v_gene	j_gene	d_gene	abundance	CDR3aa	CDR3nt
TRBV28	TRBJ2-7	TRBD1	.	CASSGRQGISYEQYF	TGTGCCAGCAGTGGGAGACAGGGGATCTCCTACGAGCAGTACTTC
TRBV6-1	TRBJ2-7	TRBD1	.	CASSSTGSSYEQYF	TGTGCCAGCAGCTCGACAGGGTCGTCCTACGAGCAGTACTTC
TRBV5-1	TRBJ2-5	.	.	CASSLEFGALRAQYF	TGCGCCAGCAGCTTGGAATTTGGGGCCCTCAGGGCCCAGTACTTC
TRBV5-1	TRBJ2-7	TRBD1	.	CASSGTGGSFYEQYF	TGCGCCAGCAGCGGGACAGGGGGCAGTTTCTACGAGCAGTACTTC
TRBV11-2	TRBJ2-1	.	.	CASNKGAGTYNEQFF	TGTGCCAGCAATAAAGGGGCAGGTACCTACAATGAGCAGTTCTTC
TRBV30	TRBJ1-4	.	.	CAWSVGEGYATNEKLFF	TGTGCCTGGAGTGTCGGGGAGGGGTATGCAACTAATGAAAAACTGTTTTTT
TRBV13	TRBJ2-5	TRBD2	.	CASSLRLAGGETQYF	TGTGCCAGCAGCTTAAGACTAGCGGGGGGAGAGACCCAGTACTTC
TRBV4-1	TRBJ1-4	TRBD1	few	CASSQGPGTDNEKLFF	TGCGCCAGCAGCCAAGGACCCGGGACAGACAATGAAAAACTGTTTTTT
TRBV11-3	TRBJ2-5	.	.	CASSLSQKETQYF	TGTGCCAGCAGCTTGTCCCAGAAAGAGACCCAGTACTTC
TRBV5-1	TRBJ2-1	TRBD2	.	CASSLFVASGGADRDEQFF	TGCGCCAGCAGCTTGTTTGTGGCTAGCGGGGGGGCAGATAGAGATGAGCAGTTCTTC
TRBV7-9	TRBJ2-7	.	.	CASSLGQYEQYF	TGTGCCAGCAGCTTAGGTCAATACGAGCAGTACTTC
TRBV4-1	TRBJ1-1	.	.	CASSQDPGNTEAFF	TGCGCCAGCAGCCAAGACCCGGGGAACACTGAAGCTTTCTTT
TRBV6-5	TRBJ1-5	.	few	CASSYARGNQPQHF	TGTGCCAGCAGTTACGCAAGGGGGAATCAGCCCCAGCATTTT
TRBV9	TRBJ2-1	TRBD2	few	CASSVAGGASNEQFF	TGTGCCAGCAGCGTAGCGGGGGGGGCCAGCAATGAGCAGTTCTTC
TRBV5-4	TRBJ1-6	TRBD1	few	CASSPDRVNSPLHF	TGTGCCAGCAGTCCGGACAGGGTTAATTCACCCCTCCACTTT
TRBV29-1	TRBJ1-2	TRBD1	.	CSVVSRQGPSYGYTF	TGCAGCGTTGTTTCGAGACAGGGCCCCAGCTATGGCTACACCTTC
TRBV19	TRBJ1-4	.	.	CASSPSLAGEKLFF	TGTGCCAGTAGCCCTTCACTGGCGGGGGAAAAACTGTTTTTT
TRBV4-2	TRBJ2-3	TRBD2	.	CASSQARAGAADTQYF	TGTGCCAGCAGCCAAGCTCGAGCGGGGGCTGCAGATACGCAGTATTTT
TRBV2	TRBJ1-2	TRBD1	.	CASKSDRGPAGYTF	TGTGCCAGCAAATCGGACAGGGGGCCGGCTGGCTACACCTTC
TRBV11-2	TRBJ2-7	.	.	CASSLGGALPGYEQYF	TGTGCCAGCAGCTTAGGAGGCGCTCTACCGGGCTACGAGCAGTACTTC
TRBV19	TRBJ1-6	TRBD1	.	CASSDRGSSPLHF	TGTGCCAGTTCCGACAGGGGAAGTTCACCCCTCCACTTT
TRBV7-3	TRBJ2-1	.	.	CASSFGGSSYNEQFF	TGTGCCAGCAGCTTTGGCGGTAGCTCCTACAATGAGCAGTTCTTC
TRBV5-1	TRBJ1-4	.	few	CASSLFRDWGGGEKLFF	TGCGCCAGCAGCTTGTTCCGCGATTGGGGGGGCGGTGAAAAACTGTTTTTT
TRBV4-1	TRBJ2-1	.	.	CASSFSVRFYNEQFF	TGCGCCAGCAGCTTTTCTGTTCGGTTTTACAATGAGCAGTTCTTC
TRBV10-2	TRBJ2-7	.	.	CASSSGTRDGEQYF	TGCGCCAGCAGTTCCGGGACAAGGGATGGCGAGCAGTACTTC
TRBV27	TRBJ2-3	TRBD2	.	CASSRRESTDTQYF	TGTGCCAGCAGTCGGCGGGAGAGCACAGATACGCAGTATTTT
TRBV18	TRBJ2-5	.	.	CASSPNFAETQYF	TGTGCCAGCTCACCCAACTTCGCGGAGACCCAGTACTTC
TRBV28	TRBJ2-7	.	.	CASTLTGNSYEQYF	TGTGCCAGCACCTTGACAGGCAACTCCTACGAGCAGTACTTC
TRBV9	TRBJ2-5	TRBD2	.	CASSVLAGWTETQYF	TGTGCCAGCAGCGTGCTAGCGGGGTGGACAGAGACCCAGTACTTC
TRBV20-1	TRBJ1-2	.	.	CSARDREALAF	TGCAGTGCTAGAGATCGGGAGGCGCTAGCCTTC
TRBV25-1	TRBJ1-5	TRBD1	.	CASSETGDSNQPQHF	TGTGCCAGCAGTGAGACAGGGGATAGCAATCAGCCCCAGCATTTT
TRBV5-5	TRBJ1-4	TRBD1	.	CASSPQTGSNEKLFF	TGTGCCAGCAGCCCACAGACAGGGAGTAATGAAAAACTGTTTTTT
TRBV6-5	TRBJ2-1	TRBD2	few	CASSYSNEGRDEQFF	TGTGCCAGCAGTTACTCGAATGAAGGGAGGGATGAGCAGTTCTTC
TRBV11-2	TRBJ1-3	TRBD1	.	CASRKMAGQDRNTIYF	TGTGCCAGCAGGAAGATGGCGGGACAGGACAGAAACACCATATATTTT
TRBV7-2	TRBJ2-3	.	once	CASSPPTDTQYF	TGTGCCAGCAGCCCCCCTACAGATACGCAGTATTTT
TRBV19	TRBJ2-1	TRBD2	.	CASSIDRRLRGGFSHSYNEQFF	TGTGCCAGTAGTATAGATCGGAGGTTACGGGGGGGATTTTCTCACTCCTACAATGAGCAGTTCTTC
TRBV4-1	TRBJ2-7	.	.	CASSQGVSAYYEQYF	TGCGCCAGCAGCCAAGGGGTCAGCGCCTACTACGAGCAGTACTTC
TRBV5-6	TRBJ1-6	.	.	CASSLGSRTANSPLHF	TGTGCCAGCAGCTTGGGTAGCCGTACCGCGAATTCACCCCTCCACTTT
TRBV7-3	TRBJ2-1	.	.	CASSLRVESYNEQFF	TGTGCCAGCAGCTTAAGAGTCGAATCCTACAATGAGCAGTTCTTC
TRBV9	TRBJ1-5	TRBD1	.	CASSPGTGVNQPQHF	TGTGCCAGCAGCCCCGGGACAGGGGTCAATCAGCCCCAGCATTTT
TRBV29-1	TRBJ2-1	.	.	CSVPRRGQVSYNEQFF	TGCAGCGTTCCCCGTCGGGGTCAAGTCTCCTACAATGAGCAGTTCTTC
TRBV6-5	TRBJ2-7	.	.	CASSYEADSPSYEQYF	TGTGCCAGCAGTTACGAGGCCGACAGTCCCTCCTACGAGCAGTACTTC
TRBV7-2	TRBJ1-1	TRBD1	once	CASSYGQGNMNTEAFF	TGTGCCAGCAGCTACGGACAGGGAAATATGAACACTGAAGCTTTCTTT
TRBV27	TRBJ2-7	.	once	CASSLTARGLYEQYF	TGTGCCAGCAGTTTAACTGCTAGAGGCCTCTACGAGCAGTACTTC
TRBV5-1	TRBJ2-5	.	.	CASSLNVEETQYF	TGCGCCAGCAGCTTGAACGTCGAGGAGACCCAGTACTTC